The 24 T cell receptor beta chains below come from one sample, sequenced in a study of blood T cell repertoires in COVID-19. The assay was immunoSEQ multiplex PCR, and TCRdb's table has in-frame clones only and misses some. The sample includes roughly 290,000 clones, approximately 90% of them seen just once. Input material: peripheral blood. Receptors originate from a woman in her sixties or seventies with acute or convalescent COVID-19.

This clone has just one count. The CDR3 nucleotides are TGTGCCAGTAGTACCACAAACACAGGGGGCTTTCGACAGCCCCAGCATTTT. It yields the protein CASSTTNTGGFRQPQHF. This sequence joins TRBV19 and TRBJ1-5; 9 bases fit TRBD1. Germline CDR1 is LNHDA and CDR2 is SQIVND (reference sequence). V lost 4 bases to trimming and J lost 7 bases; unmatched junction nucleotides: 14. The CDR3 extends over 17 amino acids.

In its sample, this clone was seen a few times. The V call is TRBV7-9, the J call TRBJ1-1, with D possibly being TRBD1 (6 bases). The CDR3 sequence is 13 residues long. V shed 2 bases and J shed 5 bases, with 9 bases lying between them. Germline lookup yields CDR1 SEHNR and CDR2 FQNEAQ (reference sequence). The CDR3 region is CASSLKGETEAFF. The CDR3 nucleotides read TGTGCCAGCAGCTTAAAGGGGGAGACTGAAGCTTTCTTT.

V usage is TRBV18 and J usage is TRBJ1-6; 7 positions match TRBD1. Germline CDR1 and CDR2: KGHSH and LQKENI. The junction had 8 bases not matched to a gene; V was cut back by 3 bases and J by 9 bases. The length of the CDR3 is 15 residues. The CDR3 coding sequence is TGTGCCAGCTCACCCCGATCGACAGGGAGTTCACCCCTCCACTTT. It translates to CASSPRSTGSSPLHF.

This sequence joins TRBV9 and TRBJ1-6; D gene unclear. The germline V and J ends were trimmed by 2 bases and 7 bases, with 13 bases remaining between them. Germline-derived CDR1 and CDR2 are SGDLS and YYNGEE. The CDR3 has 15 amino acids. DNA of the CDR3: TGTGCCAGCAGCGTCGTGGCGGCTGGGAATTCACCCCTCCACTTT. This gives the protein CASSVVAAGNSPLHF.

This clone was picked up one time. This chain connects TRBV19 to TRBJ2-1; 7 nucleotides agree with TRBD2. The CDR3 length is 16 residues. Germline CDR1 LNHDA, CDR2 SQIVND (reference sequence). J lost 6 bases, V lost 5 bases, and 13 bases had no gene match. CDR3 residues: CASSAAWGRASNEQFF. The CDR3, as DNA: TGTGCCAGTAGTGCCGCGTGGGGGAGGGCCTCCAATGAGCAGTTCTTC.

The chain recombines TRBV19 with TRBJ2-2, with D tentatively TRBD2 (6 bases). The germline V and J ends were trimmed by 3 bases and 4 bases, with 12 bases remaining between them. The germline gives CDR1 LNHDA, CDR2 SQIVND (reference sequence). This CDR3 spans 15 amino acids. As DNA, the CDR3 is TGTGCCAGTAGTATCAGGCTAGCGATCACCGGGGAGCTGTTTTTT. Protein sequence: CASSIRLAITGELFF.

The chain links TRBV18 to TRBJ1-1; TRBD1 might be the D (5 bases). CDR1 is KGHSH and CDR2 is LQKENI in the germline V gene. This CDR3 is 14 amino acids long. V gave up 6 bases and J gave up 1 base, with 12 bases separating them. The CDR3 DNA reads TGTGCCAGCTCTCCTTCGACAGCGAACACTGAAGCTTTCTTT. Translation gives CASSPSTANTEAFF.

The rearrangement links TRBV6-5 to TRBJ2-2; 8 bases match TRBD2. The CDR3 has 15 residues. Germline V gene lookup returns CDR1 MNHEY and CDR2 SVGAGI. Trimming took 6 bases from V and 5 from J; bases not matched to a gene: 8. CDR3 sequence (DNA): TGTGCCAGCAGAGCCGGGACTAGTACAACCGGGGAGCTGTTTTTT. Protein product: CASRAGTSTTGELFF.

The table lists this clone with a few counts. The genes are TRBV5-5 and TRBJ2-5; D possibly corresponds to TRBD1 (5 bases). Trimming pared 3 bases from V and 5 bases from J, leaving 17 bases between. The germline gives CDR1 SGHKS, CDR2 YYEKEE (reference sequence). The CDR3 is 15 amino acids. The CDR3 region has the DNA TGTGCCAGCAGCTGGCCAGGTAGGGGCGCGGAGACCCAGTACTTC. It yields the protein CASSWPGRGAETQYF.

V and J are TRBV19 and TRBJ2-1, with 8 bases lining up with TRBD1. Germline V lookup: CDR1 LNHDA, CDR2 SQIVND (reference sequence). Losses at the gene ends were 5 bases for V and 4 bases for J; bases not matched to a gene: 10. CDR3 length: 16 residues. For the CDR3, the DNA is TGTGCCAGTAGTTGGGACAGGTGGTCTGGGTACAATGAGCAGTTCTTC. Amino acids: CASSWDRWSGYNEQFF. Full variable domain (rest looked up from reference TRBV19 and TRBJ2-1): DGGITQSPKYLFRKEGQNVTLSCEQNLNHDAMYWYRQDPGQGLRLIYYSQIVNDFQKGDIAEGYSVSREKKESFPLTVTSAQKNPTAFYLCASSWDRWSGYNEQFFGPGTRLTVL.

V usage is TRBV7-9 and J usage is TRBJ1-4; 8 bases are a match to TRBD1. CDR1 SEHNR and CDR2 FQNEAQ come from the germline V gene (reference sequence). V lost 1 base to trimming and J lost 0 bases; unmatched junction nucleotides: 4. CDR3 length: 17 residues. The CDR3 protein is CASSLDRGSATNEKLFF. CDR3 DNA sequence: TGTGCCAGCAGCTTAGACAGGGGGTCCGCAACTAATGAAAAACTGTTTTTT.

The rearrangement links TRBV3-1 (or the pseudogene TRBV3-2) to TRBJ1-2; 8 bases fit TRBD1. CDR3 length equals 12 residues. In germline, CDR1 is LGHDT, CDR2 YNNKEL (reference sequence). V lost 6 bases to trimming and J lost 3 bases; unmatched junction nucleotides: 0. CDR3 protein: CASRTGDYGYTF. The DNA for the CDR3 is TGTGCCAGCAGGACAGGGGACTATGGCTACACCTTC.

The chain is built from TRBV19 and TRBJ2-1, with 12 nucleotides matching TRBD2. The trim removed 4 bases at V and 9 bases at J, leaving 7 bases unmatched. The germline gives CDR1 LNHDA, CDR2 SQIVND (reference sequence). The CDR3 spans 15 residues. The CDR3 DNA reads TGTGCCAGTAGTACATCTAGCGGGGGGGCCGGTGAGCAGTTCTTC. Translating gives CASSTSSGGAGEQFF.

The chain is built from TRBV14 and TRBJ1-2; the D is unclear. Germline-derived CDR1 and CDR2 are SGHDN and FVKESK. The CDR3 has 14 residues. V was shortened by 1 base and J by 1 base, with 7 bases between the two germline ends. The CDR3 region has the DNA TGTGCCAGCAGCCAAGCGGTTTTTAACTATGGCTACACCTTC. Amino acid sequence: CASSQAVFNYGYTF.

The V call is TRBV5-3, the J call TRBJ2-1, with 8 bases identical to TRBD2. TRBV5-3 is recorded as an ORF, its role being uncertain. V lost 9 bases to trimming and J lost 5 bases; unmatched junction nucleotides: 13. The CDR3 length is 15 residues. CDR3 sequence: CANPQSGRDNNEQFF. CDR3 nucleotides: TGTGCCAACCCGCAGTCCGGGAGGGATAACAATGAGCAGTTCTTC.

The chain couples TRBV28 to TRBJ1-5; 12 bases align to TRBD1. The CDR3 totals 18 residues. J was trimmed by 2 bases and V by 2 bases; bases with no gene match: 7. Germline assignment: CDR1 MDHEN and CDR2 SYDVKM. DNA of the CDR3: TGTGCCAGCAGTTTAATGGGACAGGGGGCGAAGGGCAATCAGCCCCAGCATTTT. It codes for CASSLMGQGAKGNQPQHF.

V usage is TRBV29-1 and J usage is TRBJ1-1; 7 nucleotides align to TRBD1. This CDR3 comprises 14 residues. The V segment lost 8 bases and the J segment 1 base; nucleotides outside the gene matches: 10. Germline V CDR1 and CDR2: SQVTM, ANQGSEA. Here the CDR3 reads CSLAYGDRNTEAFF. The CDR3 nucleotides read TGCAGCCTTGCGTACGGGGACAGGAACACTGAAGCTTTCTTT.

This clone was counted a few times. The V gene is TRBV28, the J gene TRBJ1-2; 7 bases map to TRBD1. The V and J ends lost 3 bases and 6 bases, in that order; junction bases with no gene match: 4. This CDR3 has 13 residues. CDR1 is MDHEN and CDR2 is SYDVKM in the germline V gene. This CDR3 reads CASSLTTGNGYTF. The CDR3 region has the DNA TGTGCCAGCAGTTTGACGACAGGGAATGGCTACACCTTC.

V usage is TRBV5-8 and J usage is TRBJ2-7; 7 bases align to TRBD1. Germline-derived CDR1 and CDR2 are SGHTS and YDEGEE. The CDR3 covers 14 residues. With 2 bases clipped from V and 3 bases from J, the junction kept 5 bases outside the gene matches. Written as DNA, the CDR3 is TGTGCCAGCAGCTTAACCGGGACAGTCTACGAGCAGTACTTC. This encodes CASSLTGTVYEQYF.

CDR3 in amino acids: CASSQRSSRADTQYF. In nucleotides, the CDR3 is TGTGCCAGCAGTCAACGTTCTTCCAGGGCTGATACGCAGTATTTT. This chain links TRBV6-6 with TRBJ2-3, with D possibly TRBD1 on 5 matching bases. V was trimmed by 5 bases and J by 6 bases, leaving 18 bases between them. Looked up from germline, CDR1 is MNHNY and CDR2 is SVGAGI (reference sequence). The CDR3 contains 15 residues.

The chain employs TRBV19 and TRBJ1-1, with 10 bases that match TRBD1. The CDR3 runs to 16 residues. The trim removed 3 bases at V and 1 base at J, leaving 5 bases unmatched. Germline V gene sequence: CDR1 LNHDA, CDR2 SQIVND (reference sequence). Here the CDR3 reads CASSIGTGVQNTEAFF. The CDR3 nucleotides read TGTGCCAGTAGTATCGGGACAGGGGTCCAGAACACTGAAGCTTTCTTT. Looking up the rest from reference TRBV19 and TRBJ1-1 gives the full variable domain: DGGITQSPKYLFRKEGQNVTLSCEQNLNHDAMYWYRQDPGQGLRLIYYSQIVNDFQKGDIAEGYSVSREKKESFPLTVTSAQKNPTAFYLCASSIGTGVQNTEAFFGQGTRLTVV.

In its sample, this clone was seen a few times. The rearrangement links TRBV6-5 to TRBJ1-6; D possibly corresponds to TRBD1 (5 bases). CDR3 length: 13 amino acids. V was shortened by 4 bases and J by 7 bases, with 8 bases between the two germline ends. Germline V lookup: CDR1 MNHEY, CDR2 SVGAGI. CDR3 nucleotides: TGTGCCAGCAGTTCAGGGCCCAATTCACCCCTCCACTTT. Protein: CASSSGPNSPLHF.

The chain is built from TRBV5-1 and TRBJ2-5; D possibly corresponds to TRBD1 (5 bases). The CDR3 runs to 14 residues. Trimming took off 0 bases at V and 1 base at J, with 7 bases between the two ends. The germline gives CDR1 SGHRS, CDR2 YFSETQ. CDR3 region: CASSLGQFQETQYF. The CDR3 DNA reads TGCGCCAGCAGCTTGGGACAGTTCCAAGAGACCCAGTACTTC.

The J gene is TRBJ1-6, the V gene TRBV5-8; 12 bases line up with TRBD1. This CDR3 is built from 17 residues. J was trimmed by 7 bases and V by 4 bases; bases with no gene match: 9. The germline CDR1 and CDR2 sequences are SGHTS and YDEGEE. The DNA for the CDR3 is TGTGCCAGCAGCCTTCCCGGGACAGGGGGCGGCAATTCACCCCTCCACTTT. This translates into CASSLPGTGGGNSPLHF.